This T cell receptor (beta chain) was observed in a study of tumor-infiltrating lymphocytes in primary liver carcinoma. Germline V gene lookup returns CDR1 SGHAT and CDR2 FQNNGV. The CDR3 has 15 residues. A primer matching the constant region was used to make TCR beta cDNA from approximately 500 ng of total RNA. ARM-PCR was slightly modified, and three nested multiplex PCR rounds with it gave rise to the TCR beta libraries. Running 10 cycles apiece, the first two PCR rounds relied on TRBV1-TRBV30 forward primers together with a C-beta reverse primer. TCRdb redid the calling of the multiplex PCR reads with MiXCR, one entry per CDR3 protein. The top ten hold over 15% of the sample, which has around 190,000 distinct CDR3 sequences, around four fifths seen once. Co-extracting RNA and DNA was done with roughly 17-32 mg of unsorted bulk tissue as input. Donors were untreated and chronically infected with HBV.

Concerning this clonotype: Compared with germline, one end of the junction differs, possibly owing to a read error.

The chain combines TRBV11-2 with TRBJ2-6; 9 bases align to TRBD1. This TCR came from a man aged 35 to 55 with primary liver carcinoma and hepatitis B virus infection. The material sequenced was tumor tissue from primary liver carcinoma. In nucleotides, the CDR3 is TGTGCCAGCATCTTGGACAGGGGTGGGGCCAACGTCCCGACTTTC. It codes for CASILDRGGANVPTF.